This TCR beta chain stems from a study of cytomegalovirus exposure and HLA in healthy donors. It was healthy bone marrow donors who served as donors. Study outcomes and limitations: Among the most significant clusters, several appeared linked to common viral pathogens in a later analysis. What TCR beta sequences reportedly achieved was accurate prediction of HLA-A and HLA-B alleles in most subjects.

The study ran its PCR with 60 Vbeta and 13 Jbeta primers. Data came from immunoSEQ multiplex PCR; TCRdb stores just in-frame clones and leaves some out. The sample shows 100,000 or so clones, 69% of them seen only once. A word on this clone: The antigen is undetermined.

The CDR3 length is 16 residues. The germline V gene encodes CDR1 LNHDA and CDR2 SQIVND (reference sequence). The J segment lost 5 bases and the V segment lost 4 bases, leaving 12 bases of the junction unmatched. This TCR was sampled from a man aged 30 to 39 in good health and CMV-seronegative. The J gene is TRBJ2-5, the V gene TRBV19; 8 nucleotides align to TRBD1. The sequencing sample was made of PBMCs. The CDR3 DNA reads as TGTGCCAGTAGTAGGGGGACAGGCCCAAAAGGGGAGACCCAGTACTTC. It yields the protein CASSRGTGPKGETQYF.